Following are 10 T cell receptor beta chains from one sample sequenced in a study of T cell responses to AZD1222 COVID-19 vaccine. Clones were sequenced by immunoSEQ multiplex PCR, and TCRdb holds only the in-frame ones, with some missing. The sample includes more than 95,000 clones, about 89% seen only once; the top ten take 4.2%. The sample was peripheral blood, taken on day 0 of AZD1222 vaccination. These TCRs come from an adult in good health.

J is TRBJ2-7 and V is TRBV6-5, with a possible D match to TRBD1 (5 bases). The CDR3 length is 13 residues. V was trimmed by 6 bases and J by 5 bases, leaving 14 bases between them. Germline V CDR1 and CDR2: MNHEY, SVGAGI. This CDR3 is CASSRPGANEQYF. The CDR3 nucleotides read TGTGCCAGCAGCCGCCCTGGGGCGAACGAGCAGTACTTC.

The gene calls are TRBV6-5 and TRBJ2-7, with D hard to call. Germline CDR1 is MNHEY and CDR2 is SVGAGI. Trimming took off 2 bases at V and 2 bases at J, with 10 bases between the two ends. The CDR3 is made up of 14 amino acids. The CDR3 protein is CASSYNGETYEQYF. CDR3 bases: TGTGCCAGCAGTTACAACGGAGAAACCTACGAGCAGTACTTC.

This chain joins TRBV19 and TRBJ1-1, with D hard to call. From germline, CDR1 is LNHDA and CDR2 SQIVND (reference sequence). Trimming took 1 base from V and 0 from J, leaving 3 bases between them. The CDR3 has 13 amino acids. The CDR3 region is CASSIGVNTEAFF. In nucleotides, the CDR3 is TGTGCCAGTAGTATAGGAGTGAACACTGAAGCTTTCTTT.

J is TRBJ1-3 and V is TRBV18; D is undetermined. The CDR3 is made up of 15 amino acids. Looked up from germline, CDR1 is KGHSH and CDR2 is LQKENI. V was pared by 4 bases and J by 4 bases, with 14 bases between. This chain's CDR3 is CASSLPDHSGNTIYF. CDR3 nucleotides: TGTGCCAGCTCACTTCCCGACCACTCGGGAAACACCATATATTTT.

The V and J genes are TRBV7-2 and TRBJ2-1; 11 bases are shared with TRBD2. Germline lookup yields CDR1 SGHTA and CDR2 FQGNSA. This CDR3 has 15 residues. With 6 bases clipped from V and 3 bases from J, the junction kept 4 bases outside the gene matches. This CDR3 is CASSSLAGGYNEQFF. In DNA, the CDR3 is TGTGCCAGCAGTTCCCTAGCGGGGGGCTACAATGAGCAGTTCTTC.

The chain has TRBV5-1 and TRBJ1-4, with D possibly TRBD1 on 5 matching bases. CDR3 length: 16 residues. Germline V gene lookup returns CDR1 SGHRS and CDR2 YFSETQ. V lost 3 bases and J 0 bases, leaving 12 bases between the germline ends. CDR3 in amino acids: CASSWGTYATNEKLFF. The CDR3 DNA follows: TGCGCCAGCAGCTGGGGGACCTATGCAACTAATGAAAAACTGTTTTTT.

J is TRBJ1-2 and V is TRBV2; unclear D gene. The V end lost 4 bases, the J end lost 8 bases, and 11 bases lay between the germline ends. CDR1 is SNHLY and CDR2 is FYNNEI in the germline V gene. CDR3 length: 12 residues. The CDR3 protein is CASSASGRGYTF. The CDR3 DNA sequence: TGTGCCAGCAGTGCTTCTGGCCGGGGCTACACCTTC.

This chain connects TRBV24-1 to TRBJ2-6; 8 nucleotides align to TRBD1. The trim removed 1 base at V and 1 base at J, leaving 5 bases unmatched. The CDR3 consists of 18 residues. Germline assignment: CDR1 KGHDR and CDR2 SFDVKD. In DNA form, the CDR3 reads TGTGCCACCAGTGATTTCGGACAGGGTGGGTCTGGGGCCAACGTCCTGACTTTC. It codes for CATSDFGQGGSGANVLTF.

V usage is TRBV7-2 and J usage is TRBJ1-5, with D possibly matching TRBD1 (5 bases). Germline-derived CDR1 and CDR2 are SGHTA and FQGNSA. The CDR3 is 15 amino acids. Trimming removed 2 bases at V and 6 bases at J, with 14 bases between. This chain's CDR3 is CASSLSQGVGQPQHF. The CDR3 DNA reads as TGTGCCAGCAGCTTAAGCCAGGGAGTGGGTCAGCCCCAGCATTTT.

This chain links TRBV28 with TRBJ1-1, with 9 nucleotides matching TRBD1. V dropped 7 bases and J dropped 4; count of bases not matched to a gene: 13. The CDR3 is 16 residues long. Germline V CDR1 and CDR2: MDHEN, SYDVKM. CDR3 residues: CASTLATGGGGTEAFF. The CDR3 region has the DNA TGTGCCAGCACACTCGCAACAGGGGGCGGGGGCACTGAAGCTTTCTTT.